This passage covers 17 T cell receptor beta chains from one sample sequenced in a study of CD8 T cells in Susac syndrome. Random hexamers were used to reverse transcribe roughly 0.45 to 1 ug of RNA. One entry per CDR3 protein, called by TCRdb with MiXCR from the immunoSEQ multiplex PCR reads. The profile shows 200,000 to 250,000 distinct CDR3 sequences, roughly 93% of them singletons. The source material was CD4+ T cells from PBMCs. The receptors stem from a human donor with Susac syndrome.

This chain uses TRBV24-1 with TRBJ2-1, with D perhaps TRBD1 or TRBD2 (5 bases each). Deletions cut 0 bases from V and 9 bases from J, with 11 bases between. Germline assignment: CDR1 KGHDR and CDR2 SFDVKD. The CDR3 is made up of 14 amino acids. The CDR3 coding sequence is TGTGCCACCAGTGATTTGCAGGGACCCTCTGAGCAGTTCTTC. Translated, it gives CATSDLQGPSEQFF.

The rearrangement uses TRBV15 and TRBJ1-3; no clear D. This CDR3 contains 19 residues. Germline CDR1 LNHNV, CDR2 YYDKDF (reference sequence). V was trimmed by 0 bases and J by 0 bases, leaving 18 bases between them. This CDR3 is CATSRDLPRLLSSGNTIYF. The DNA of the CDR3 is TGTGCCACCAGCAGAGATCTCCCCCGACTTTTAAGCTCTGGAAACACCATATATTTT. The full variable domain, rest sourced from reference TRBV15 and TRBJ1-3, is DAMVIQNPRYQVTQFGKPVTLSCSQTLNHNVMYWYQQKSSQAPKLLFHYYDKDFNNEADTPDNFQSRRPNTSFCFLDIRSPGLGDTAMYLCATSRDLPRLLSSGNTIYFGEGSWLTVV.

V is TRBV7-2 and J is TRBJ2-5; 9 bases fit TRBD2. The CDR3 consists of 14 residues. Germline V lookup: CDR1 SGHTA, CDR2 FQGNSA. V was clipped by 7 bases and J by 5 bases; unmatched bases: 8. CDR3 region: CASIRTSAEETQYF. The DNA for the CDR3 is TGTGCCAGCATCCGGACTAGCGCTGAGGAGACCCAGTACTTC.

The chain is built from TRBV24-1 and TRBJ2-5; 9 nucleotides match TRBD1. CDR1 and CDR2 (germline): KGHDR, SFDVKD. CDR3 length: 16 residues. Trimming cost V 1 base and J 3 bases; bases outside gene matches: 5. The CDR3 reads CATSDFAGQGKETQYF. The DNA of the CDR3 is TGTGCCACCAGTGATTTCGCGGGACAGGGAAAAGAGACCCAGTACTTC.

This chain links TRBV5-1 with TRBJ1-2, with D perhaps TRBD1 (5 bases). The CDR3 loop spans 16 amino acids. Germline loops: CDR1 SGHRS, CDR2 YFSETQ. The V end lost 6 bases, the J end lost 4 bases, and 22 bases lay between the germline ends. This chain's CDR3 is CASNDRGGAGIYGYTF. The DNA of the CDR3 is TGCGCCAGCAACGACCGGGGTGGGGCAGGGATCTATGGCTACACCTTC.

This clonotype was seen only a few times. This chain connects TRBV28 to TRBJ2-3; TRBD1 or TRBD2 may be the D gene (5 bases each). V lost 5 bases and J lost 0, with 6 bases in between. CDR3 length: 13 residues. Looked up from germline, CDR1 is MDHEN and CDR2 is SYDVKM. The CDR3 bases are TGTGCCAGCAGTCGGGACAGCACAGATACGCAGTATTTT. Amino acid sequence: CASSRDSTDTQYF.

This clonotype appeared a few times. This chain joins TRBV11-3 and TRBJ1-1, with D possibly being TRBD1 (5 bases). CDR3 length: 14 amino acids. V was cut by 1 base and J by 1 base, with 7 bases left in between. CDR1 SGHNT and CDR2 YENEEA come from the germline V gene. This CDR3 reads CASSLGGGNTEAFF. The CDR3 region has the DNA TGTGCCAGCAGCTTAGGTGGGGGGAACACTGAAGCTTTCTTT.

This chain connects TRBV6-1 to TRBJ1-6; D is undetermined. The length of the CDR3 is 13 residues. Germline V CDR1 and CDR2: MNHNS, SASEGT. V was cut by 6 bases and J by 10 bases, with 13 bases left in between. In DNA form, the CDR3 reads TGTGCCAGCAGGGAGATGGAGAACTCACCCCTCCACTTT. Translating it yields CASREMENSPLHF.

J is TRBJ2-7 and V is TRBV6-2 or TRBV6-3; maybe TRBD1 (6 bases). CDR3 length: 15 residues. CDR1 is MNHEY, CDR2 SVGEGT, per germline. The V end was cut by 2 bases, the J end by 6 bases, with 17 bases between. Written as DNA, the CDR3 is TGTGCCAGCAGTTACCCAGATACAGGGTCCAGCGAGCAGTACTTC. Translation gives CASSYPDTGSSEQYF.

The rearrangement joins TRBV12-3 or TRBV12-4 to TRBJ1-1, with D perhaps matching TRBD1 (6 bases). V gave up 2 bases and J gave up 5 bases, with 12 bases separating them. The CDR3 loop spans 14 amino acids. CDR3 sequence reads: CASSLLTGGTEAFF. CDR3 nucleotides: TGTGCCAGCAGTTTACTGACAGGAGGGACTGAAGCTTTCTTT.

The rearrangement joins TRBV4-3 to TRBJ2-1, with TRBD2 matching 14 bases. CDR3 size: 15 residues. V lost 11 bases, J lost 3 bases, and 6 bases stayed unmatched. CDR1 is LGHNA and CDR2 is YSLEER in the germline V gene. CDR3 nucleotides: TGCGCCTCCGGGACTAGCGGGAGTTTCTACAATGAGCAGTTCTTC. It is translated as CASGTSGSFYNEQFF.

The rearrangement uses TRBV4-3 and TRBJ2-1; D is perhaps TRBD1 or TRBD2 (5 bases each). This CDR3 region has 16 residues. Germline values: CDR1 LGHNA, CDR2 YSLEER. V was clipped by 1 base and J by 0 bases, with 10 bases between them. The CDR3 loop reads CASSQVGVTSYNEQFF. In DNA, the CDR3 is TGCGCCAGCAGCCAAGTGGGGGTCACCTCCTACAATGAGCAGTTCTTC.

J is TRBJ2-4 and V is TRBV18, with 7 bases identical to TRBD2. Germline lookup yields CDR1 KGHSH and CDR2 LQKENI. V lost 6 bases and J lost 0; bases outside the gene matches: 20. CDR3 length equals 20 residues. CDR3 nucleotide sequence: TGTGCCAGCTCCGCCCTTTTTGACTTCAGCGGGGCCCTAGCCAAAAACATTCAGTACTTC. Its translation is CASSALFDFSGALAKNIQYF.

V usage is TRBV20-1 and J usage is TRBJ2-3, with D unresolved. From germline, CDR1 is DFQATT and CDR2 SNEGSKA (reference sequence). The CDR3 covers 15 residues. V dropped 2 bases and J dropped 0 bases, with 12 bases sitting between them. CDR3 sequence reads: CSARFPQSSTDTQYF. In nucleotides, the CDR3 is TGCAGTGCTAGATTTCCACAATCTAGCACAGATACGCAGTATTTT.

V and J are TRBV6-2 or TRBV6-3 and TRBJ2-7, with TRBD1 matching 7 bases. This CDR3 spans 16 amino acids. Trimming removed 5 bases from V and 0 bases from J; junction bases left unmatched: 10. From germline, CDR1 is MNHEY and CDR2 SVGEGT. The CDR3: CASSKSDRKSSYEQYF. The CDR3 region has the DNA TGTGCCAGCAGTAAATCGGACAGGAAAAGCTCCTACGAGCAGTACTTC.

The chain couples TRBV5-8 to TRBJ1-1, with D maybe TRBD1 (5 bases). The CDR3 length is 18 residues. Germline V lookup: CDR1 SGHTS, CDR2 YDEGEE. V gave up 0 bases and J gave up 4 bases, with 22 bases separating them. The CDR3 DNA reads TGTGCCAGCAGCTTGGGGGAGGGCCAACGGCCGGGGGGCACTGAAGCTTTCTTT. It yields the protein CASSLGEGQRPGGTEAFF.

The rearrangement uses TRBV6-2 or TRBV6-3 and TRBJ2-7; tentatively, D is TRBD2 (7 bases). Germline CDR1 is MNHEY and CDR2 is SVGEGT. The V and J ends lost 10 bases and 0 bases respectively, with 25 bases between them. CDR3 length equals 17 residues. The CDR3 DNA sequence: TGTGCCACCAACGGATGGGGGGGGGCCTCGAGCTCCTACGAGCAGTACTTC. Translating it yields CATNGWGGASSSYEQYF.